These 17 T cell receptor beta chains originate from one sample sequenced in a study of blood T cell repertoires in COVID-19. The repertoire was sequenced with immunoSEQ multiplex PCR; TCRdb's copy has only in-frame clones and lacks some. This sample has about 130,000 clones, with around 87% found just once. Sequencing input: peripheral blood. These receptors all come from an older woman with acute or convalescent COVID-19.

This chain uses TRBV3-1 (or the pseudogene TRBV3-2) with TRBJ1-2; no firm D call. The CDR3 contains 16 residues. Deletions cut 1 base from V and 6 bases from J, with 18 bases between. The germline gives CDR1 LGHDT, CDR2 YNNKEL (reference sequence). The CDR3 protein is CASSQGFNIALDGYTF. The CDR3 DNA is TGTGCCAGCAGCCAAGGTTTCAACATTGCCCTTGATGGCTACACCTTC.

The chain combines TRBV5-8 with TRBJ1-6; 8 bases agree with TRBD1. Germline trimming cut 2 bases from V and 7 bases from J; bases unmatched to any gene: 2. Looked up from germline, CDR1 is SGHTS and CDR2 is YDEGEE. CDR3 length: 14 residues. Written as DNA, the CDR3 is TGTGCCAGCAGCTTCGACAGGGGCAATTCACCCCTCCACTTT. It specifies CASSFDRGNSPLHF.

This clone was counted only a few times. V usage is TRBV7-2 and J usage is TRBJ2-2; D is perhaps TRBD2 (6 bases). The CDR3 has 14 residues. V was shortened by 6 bases and J by 2 bases, with 10 bases between the two germline ends. Germline CDR1 is SGHTA and CDR2 is FQGNSA. The CDR3 region has the DNA TGTGCCAGCAGGGGGGGACCTAACACCGGGGAGCTGTTTTTT. Protein product: CASRGGPNTGELFF.

The rearrangement uses TRBV2 and TRBJ2-5, with TRBD2 identical over 7 bases. CDR3 length: 13 residues. Germline CDR1 and CDR2: SNHLY and FYNNEI. With V trimmed by 6 bases and J by 4 bases, 5 bases remained unmatched. The CDR3 DNA reads as TGTGCCAGCAGCGCCACGGGGGGAGAGACCCAGTACTTC. Protein sequence: CASSATGGETQYF.

This sequence joins TRBV27 and TRBJ1-5; TRBD1 might be the D (5 bases). CDR1 MNHEY and CDR2 SMNVEV come from the germline V gene (reference sequence). The CDR3 is 16 amino acids. V was cut by 5 bases and J by 0 bases, with 14 bases left in between. Here the CDR3 reads CASSPRQTFSNQPQHF. CDR3 DNA sequence: TGTGCCAGCAGTCCCCGACAGACCTTTAGCAATCAGCCCCAGCATTTT.

V gene TRBV5-4 combines with J gene TRBJ1-2; D possibly corresponds to TRBD1 (6 bases). CDR1 and CDR2 (germline): SGHNT, YYREEE (reference sequence). Trimming removed 2 bases at V and 8 bases at J, with 13 bases between. This CDR3 region has 13 residues. The CDR3 here is CASSLPDRNGYTF. As DNA, the CDR3 is TGTGCCAGCAGCTTACCGGACAGAAACGGCTACACCTTC.

This sequence joins TRBV5-1 and TRBJ2-5, with a weak D call TRBD2 (5 bases). Trimming took 0 bases from V and 3 from J, leaving 9 bases between them. The CDR3 covers 14 residues. The germline V gene has CDR1 SGHRS and CDR2 YFSETQ. CDR3: CASSLEGRKETQYF. CDR3 DNA sequence: TGCGCCAGCAGCTTGGAAGGGAGAAAAGAGACCCAGTACTTC.

This chain connects TRBV9 to TRBJ1-1; D may be TRBD1 (5 bases). V lost 4 bases and J lost 1, with 14 bases in between. This CDR3 has 15 amino acids. CDR1 SGDLS and CDR2 YYNGEE come from the germline V gene. The CDR3 DNA follows: TGTGCCAGCAGCATCTTCGGACACGAGAACACTGAAGCTTTCTTT. Translating gives CASSIFGHENTEAFF.

The chain is built from TRBV11-3 and TRBJ2-1; no definite D call. Trimming took 3 bases from V and 2 from J, leaving 8 bases between them. The CDR3 totals 14 residues. CDR1 is SGHNT and CDR2 is YENEEA in the germline V gene. In DNA, the CDR3 is TGTGCCAGCAGCTTGGCTAGTACCTACAATGAGCAGTTCTTC. Translating it yields CASSLASTYNEQFF.

The chain combines TRBV3-1 (or the pseudogene TRBV3-2) with TRBJ2-4; perhaps TRBD2 as D (6 bases). CDR3 length: 18 residues. The V gene's germline CDR1 is LGHDT and CDR2 YNNKEL (reference sequence). V lost 5 bases, J lost 3 bases, and 23 bases lay in between. The CDR3 DNA reads TGTGCCAGCAGCACCCTTACAGCTCGGCAGGGAGGCAAAAACATTCAGTACTTC. Residues: CASSTLTARQGGKNIQYF.

The chain uses TRBV9 and TRBJ2-1; the D is unclear. Looked up from germline, CDR1 is SGDLS and CDR2 is YYNGEE. V lost 0 bases and J lost 8, with 6 bases in between. This CDR3 is 12 amino acids long. The CDR3 bases are TGTGCCAGCAGCGTAGGAGTACATGAGCAGTTCTTC. It specifies CASSVGVHEQFF.

V usage is TRBV3-1 (or the pseudogene TRBV3-2) and J usage is TRBJ2-2, with a possible D match to TRBD1 (6 bases). The CDR3 totals 16 residues. V shed 0 bases and J shed 2 bases, with 10 bases lying between them. Germline V gene lookup returns CDR1 LGHDT and CDR2 YNNKEL (reference sequence). This CDR3 is CASSQELTGNTGELFF. CDR3 sequence (DNA): TGTGCCAGCAGCCAAGAATTGACAGGTAACACCGGGGAGCTGTTTTTT.

The chain combines TRBV9 with TRBJ1-2; tentative D call: TRBD1 (6 bases). CDR3 size: 14 residues. CDR1 is SGDLS, CDR2 YYNGEE, per germline. V gave up 4 bases and J gave up 8 bases, with 18 bases separating them. The CDR3 reads CASSPSRGAEGYTF. The CDR3 nucleotides are TGTGCCAGCAGCCCCAGTCGGGGGGCGGAAGGCTACACCTTC.

A word on this clone: The same CDR3 can be traced to other DNA sequences in this sample. The V and J genes are TRBV11-3 and TRBJ1-1; TRBD1 might be the D (5 bases). CDR3 length equals 14 residues. Germline lookup yields CDR1 SGHNT and CDR2 YENEEA. Trimming removed 1 base from V and 4 bases from J, with 10 bases in between. CDR3 residues: CASSLGGGGTEAFF. The DNA of the CDR3 is TGTGCCAGCAGCTTAGGGGGCGGCGGCACTGAAGCTTTCTTT.

This chain links TRBV6-6 with TRBJ1-2; D may be TRBD1 (6 bases). The CDR3 runs 11 residues. Trimming shortened V by 5 bases and J by 8 bases, and 9 bases separated the two germline ends. Germline values: CDR1 MNHNY, CDR2 SVGAGI (reference sequence). The CDR3 bases are TGTGCCAGCAGTAGACAGGAGGGCTACACCTTC. Protein: CASSRQEGYTF.

This clone was detected only a few times. CDR3 DNA sequence: TGTGCCTGGGCCGAATACAGGGGCAACTATGGCTACACCTTC. Protein: CAWAEYRGNYGYTF. The V gene is TRBV30, the J gene TRBJ1-2; 7 bases are a match to TRBD1. This CDR3 region has 14 residues. The V gene's germline CDR1 is GTSNPN and CDR2 SVGIG (reference sequence). Trimming took 5 bases from V and 2 from J; bases not matched to a gene: 8.

The chain uses TRBV7-3 and TRBJ2-2; no clear D gene. CDR1 and CDR2 (germline): SGHTA, FQGTGA. The V end lost 6 bases, the J end lost 1 base, and 3 bases lay between the germline ends. This CDR3 has 12 amino acids. The CDR3 region has the DNA TGTGCCAGCAGTAAGAACACCGGGGAGCTGTTTTTT. Protein: CASSKNTGELFF.